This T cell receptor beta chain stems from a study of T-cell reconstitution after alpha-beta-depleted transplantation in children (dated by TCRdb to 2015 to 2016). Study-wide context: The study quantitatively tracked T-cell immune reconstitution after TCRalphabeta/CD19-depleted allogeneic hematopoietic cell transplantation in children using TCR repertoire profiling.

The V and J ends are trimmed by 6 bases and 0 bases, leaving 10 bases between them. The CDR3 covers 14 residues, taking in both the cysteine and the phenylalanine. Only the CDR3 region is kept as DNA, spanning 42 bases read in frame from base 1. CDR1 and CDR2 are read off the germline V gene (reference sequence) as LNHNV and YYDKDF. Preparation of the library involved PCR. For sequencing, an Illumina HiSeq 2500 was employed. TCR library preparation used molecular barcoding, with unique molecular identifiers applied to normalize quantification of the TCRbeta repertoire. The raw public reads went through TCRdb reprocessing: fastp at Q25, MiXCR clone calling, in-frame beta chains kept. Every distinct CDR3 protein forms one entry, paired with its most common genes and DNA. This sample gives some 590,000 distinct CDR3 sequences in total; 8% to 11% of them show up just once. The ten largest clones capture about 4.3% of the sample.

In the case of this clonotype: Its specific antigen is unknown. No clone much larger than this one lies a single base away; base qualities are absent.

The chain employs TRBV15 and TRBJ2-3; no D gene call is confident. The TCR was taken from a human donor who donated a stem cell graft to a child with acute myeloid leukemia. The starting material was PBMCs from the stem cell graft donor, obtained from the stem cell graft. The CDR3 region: CATRSTPSTDTQYF. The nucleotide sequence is TGTGCCACCAGGAGCACTCCTAGCACAGATACGCAGTATTTT.